This TCR beta chain originates from a study of T cell changes during pregnancy in multiple sclerosis. The CDR3 totals 13 residues. V was clipped by 6 bases and J by 7 bases; unmatched bases: 5. Germline-derived CDR1 and CDR2 are LNHDA and SQIVND (reference sequence). TCRdb's table, derived via immunoSEQ multiplex PCR, lists solely in-frame clones and lacks some. This table has tens of thousands of clones, approximately 94% appearing once. The specimen was CD4+ T cells from peripheral blood mononuclear cells, collected in the second trimester of pregnancy. The origin of this receptor is a female donor with multiple sclerosis, enrolled in a pregnancy study. The chain employs TRBV19 and TRBJ2-1; 8 positions agree with TRBD2. The CDR3 nucleotides are TGTGCCAGTAGCGGGGGGGCCTGGAATGAGCAGTTCTTC. This translates into CASSGGAWNEQFF.